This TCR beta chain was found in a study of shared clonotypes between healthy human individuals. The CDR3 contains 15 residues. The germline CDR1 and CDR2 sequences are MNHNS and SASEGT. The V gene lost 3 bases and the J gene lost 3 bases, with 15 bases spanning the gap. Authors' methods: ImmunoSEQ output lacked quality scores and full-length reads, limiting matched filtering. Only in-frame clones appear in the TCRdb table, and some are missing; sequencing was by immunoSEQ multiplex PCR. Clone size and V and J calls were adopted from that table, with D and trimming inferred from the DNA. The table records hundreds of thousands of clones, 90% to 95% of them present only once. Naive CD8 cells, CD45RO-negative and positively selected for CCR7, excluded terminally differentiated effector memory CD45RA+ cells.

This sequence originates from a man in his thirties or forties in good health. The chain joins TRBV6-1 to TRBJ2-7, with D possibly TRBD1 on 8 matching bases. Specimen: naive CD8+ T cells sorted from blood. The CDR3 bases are TGTGCCAGCAGTGACTACCACAGGGGGGGCTACGAGCAGTACTTC. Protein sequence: CASSDYHRGGYEQYF.